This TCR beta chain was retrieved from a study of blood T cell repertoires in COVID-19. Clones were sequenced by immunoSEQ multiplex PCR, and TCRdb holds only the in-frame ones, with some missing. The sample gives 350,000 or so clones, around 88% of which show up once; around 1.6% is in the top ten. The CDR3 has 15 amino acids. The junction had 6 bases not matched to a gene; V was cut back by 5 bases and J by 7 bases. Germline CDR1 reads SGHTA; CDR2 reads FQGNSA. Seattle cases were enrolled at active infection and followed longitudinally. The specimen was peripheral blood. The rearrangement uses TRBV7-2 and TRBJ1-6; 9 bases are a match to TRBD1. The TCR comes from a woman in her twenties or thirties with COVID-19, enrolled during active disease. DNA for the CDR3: TGTGCCAGCAGCCTGCAGGGGACAGGGAATTCACCCCTCCACTTT. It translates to CASSLQGTGNSPLHF.